This T cell receptor (beta chain) was retrieved from a study of cytomegalovirus exposure and HLA in healthy donors. Both 60 Vbeta primers and 13 Jbeta primers went into the PCR. Sequenced by immunoSEQ multiplex PCR; TCRdb stores in-frame clones only, minus some. The sample table sets out around 200,000 clones. The CDR3 is 15 amino acids. Trimming took 2 bases from V and 3 from J, leaving 12 bases between them. Germline V gene sequence: CDR1 SGHTA, CDR2 FQGNSA. The source material was PBMCs. This TCR was recovered from a woman in her 30s in good health and CMV-seropositive. The V call is TRBV7-2, the J call TRBJ2-3, with D possibly TRBD1 on 6 matching bases. The CDR3 spells CASSLSTGRTDTQYF. The CDR3 DNA sequence: TGTGCCAGCAGCTTATCGACAGGCCGAACAGATACGCAGTATTTT. The variable domain in full, completed from reference TRBV7-2 and TRBJ2-3, reads GAGVSQSPSNKVTEKGKDVELRCDPISGHTALYWYRQSLGQGLEFLIYFQGNSAPDKSGLPSDRFSAERTGGSVSTLTIQRTQQEDSAVYLCASSLSTGRTDTQYFGPGTRLTVL.